The 24 T cell receptor beta chains below were found in one sample sequenced in a study of T cell repertoires in cytomegalovirus infection. Each CDR3 protein gets one entry after TCRdb re-called the reads with MiXCR. The sample carries a few hundred thousand distinct CDR3 sequences, about 44% recorded once. For these TCRs, the target antigens are not known. The starting material was cultured PBMCs, obtained from culture after CMV antigen stimulation. All receptors come from a human donor in good health (CMV status not recorded). Some clones in this sample may be carry-over from other donors' samples.

V is TRBV6-5 and J is TRBJ2-7, with 9 bases lining up with TRBD1. The CDR3 extends over 15 amino acids. After removal of 5 bases from V and 3 bases from J, the junction contained 8 bases not matched to a gene. CDR1 MNHEY and CDR2 SVGAGI come from the germline V gene. The CDR3 protein is CASSRGGQGGYEQYF. CDR3 nucleotides: TGTGCCAGCAGTAGGGGGGGACAGGGAGGCTACGAGCAGTACTTC.

The chain has TRBV4-1 and TRBJ1-3; tentatively, D is TRBD1 (6 bases). The V gene's germline CDR1 is MGHRA and CDR2 YSYEKL. V lost 4 bases and J lost 0, with 22 bases in between. CDR3 length equals 19 residues. This CDR3 reads CASSRNDRPLGLSGNTIYF. The DNA of the CDR3 is TGCGCCAGCAGCCGGAATGACAGGCCCCTGGGGCTCTCTGGAAACACCATATATTTT.

This chain joins TRBV6-6 and TRBJ2-5; 8 bases are a match to TRBD1. Unmatched junction bases numbered 6, after V lost 6 bases and J lost 3 bases. The CDR3 spans 14 residues. CDR1 and CDR2 from the germline V gene are MNHNY and SVGAGI (reference sequence). The CDR3 region is CASRRTGTEETQYF. The CDR3 DNA reads TGTGCCAGCAGACGGACAGGGACCGAAGAGACCCAGTACTTC.

The sample holds a few counts of this clonotype. The chain combines TRBV28 with TRBJ1-1; D may be TRBD1 (6 bases). Trimming stripped 5 bases from V and 3 bases from J, with 16 bases between. Germline values: CDR1 MDHEN, CDR2 SYDVKM. The CDR3 totals 15 residues. As DNA, the CDR3 is TGTGCCAGCAGTCCTAGGGGGGAGAGGTACACTGAAGCTTTCTTT. Amino acid sequence: CASSPRGERYTEAFF.

The genes are TRBV5-5 and TRBJ1-6; no definite D call. This CDR3 has 16 amino acids. The germline gives CDR1 SGHKS, CDR2 YYEKEE (reference sequence). V gave up 3 bases and J gave up 4 bases, with 14 bases separating them. The CDR3 DNA is TGTGCCAGCAGCTACTCAATTAGTGGGTATAATTCACCCCTCCACTTT. Translated: CASSYSISGYNSPLHF. Complete variable domain (other parts from reference TRBV5-5 and TRBJ1-6): DAGVTQSPTHLIKTRGQQVTLRCSPISGHKSVSWYQQVLGQGPQFIFQYYEKEERGRGNFPDRFSARQFPNYSSELNVNALLLGDSALYLCASSYSISGYNSPLHFGNGTRLTVT.

The V gene is TRBV27, the J gene TRBJ1-5; TRBD1 agrees at 9 bases. CDR3 length: 13 residues. The V gene's germline CDR1 is MNHEY and CDR2 SMNVEV (reference sequence). V dropped 4 bases and J dropped 7; count of bases not matched to a gene: 2. The CDR3 loop reads CASSWDRVQPQHF. The CDR3 coding sequence is TGTGCCAGCAGTTGGGACAGGGTGCAGCCCCAGCATTTT.

This clonotype was recorded once. V gene TRBV4-1 combines with J gene TRBJ1-5; the D is unclear. CDR3 length equals 17 residues. Germline assignment: CDR1 MGHRA and CDR2 YSYEKL. V lost 0 bases, J lost 2 bases, and 14 bases lay in between. As DNA, the CDR3 is TGCGCCAGCAGCCAAGACCCGGGTCTTGGGGGCAATCAGCCCCAGCATTTT. Amino acids: CASSQDPGLGGNQPQHF.

The V and J genes are TRBV19 and TRBJ2-7, with 12 nucleotides matching TRBD1. V gave up 5 bases and J gave up 3 bases; unmatched junction bases: 8. The germline V gene encodes CDR1 LNHDA and CDR2 SQIVND (reference sequence). The CDR3 is made up of 16 amino acids. The CDR3 region has the DNA TGTGCCAGTAGTTCGTCCGGGACAGGGGGCTTCTACGAGCAGTACTTC. It codes for CASSSSGTGGFYEQYF.

The chain has TRBV12-3 or TRBV12-4 and TRBJ1-1; 8 bases match TRBD1. The length of the CDR3 is 11 residues. V shed 6 bases and J 9 bases; nucleotides not matched to a gene: 3. CDR3 in amino acids: CASRGQVQAFF. Written as DNA, the CDR3 is TGTGCCAGCAGGGGACAGGTCCAAGCTTTCTTT.

Only a few counts were recorded for this clonotype. The rearrangement joins TRBV7-9 to TRBJ2-5; 9 bases line up with TRBD2. V lost 6 bases to trimming and J lost 3 bases; unmatched junction nucleotides: 2. Looked up from germline, CDR1 is SEHNR and CDR2 is FQNEAQ (reference sequence). The CDR3 loop spans 13 amino acids. The CDR3 DNA is TGTGCCAGCAGGAGCGGGGGGAAAGAGACCCAGTACTTC. Residues: CASRSGGKETQYF.

Regarding this clonotype: The junction differs from germline at one of its ends, possibly a read error. The chain joins TRBV7-2 to TRBJ1-4, with 8 bases matching TRBD1. The CDR3 is 15 residues long. Germline V lookup: CDR1 SGHTA, CDR2 FQGNSA. The CDR3 nucleotides are TGTGCCAGCAGCTCCGACAGGGGCGGTGGTGAAGAACTGTTTTTT. It yields the protein CASSSDRGGGEELFF.

This clonotype was counted once. The gene calls are TRBV6-5 and TRBJ1-2; 8 bases map to TRBD1. CDR1 MNHEY and CDR2 SVGAGI come from the germline V gene. The CDR3 length is 12 residues. V shed 10 bases, J shed 7 bases, and the junction held 8 bases outside the gene matches. CDR3 coding DNA: TGTGCCACCGGCTCAGGGGGCCGTGGCTACACCTTC. Its translation: CATGSGGRGYTF.

A few counts support this clonotype. As DNA, the CDR3 is TGTGCCAGCAGTTCAATACAGGGTTCGTTAGACGAGCAGTACTTC. It translates to CASSSIQGSLDEQYF. The chain couples TRBV7-2 to TRBJ2-7; D might be TRBD1 (6 bases). The V end was cut by 6 bases, the J end by 5 bases, with 20 bases between. The CDR3 runs to 15 residues. CDR1 SGHTA and CDR2 FQGNSA come from the germline V gene.

This clonotype has more than one count but fewer than ten. V gene TRBV2 combines with J gene TRBJ1-1; 8 nucleotides match TRBD1. From germline, CDR1 is SNHLY and CDR2 FYNNEI. The CDR3 totals 17 residues. V lost 5 bases to trimming and J lost 3 bases; unmatched junction nucleotides: 14. This CDR3 reads CASSTGTGFFLDTEAFF. The DNA of the CDR3 is TGTGCCAGCAGTACCGGGACAGGATTCTTTTTGGACACTGAAGCTTTCTTT.

The chain links TRBV4-1 to TRBJ1-2; 11 nucleotides line up with TRBD1. Germline CDR1 and CDR2: MGHRA and YSYEKL. This CDR3 has 14 amino acids. The trim removed 1 base at V and 8 bases at J, leaving 3 bases unmatched. Here the CDR3 reads CASSQGTGGLGYTF. The DNA of the CDR3 is TGCGCCAGCAGCCAAGGGACAGGGGGCTTGGGCTACACCTTC.

The J gene is TRBJ2-7, the V gene TRBV6-6; 7 bases match TRBD1. Looked up from germline, CDR1 is MNHNY and CDR2 is SVGAGI (reference sequence). V shed 0 bases, J shed 4 bases, and the junction held 6 bases outside the gene matches. This CDR3 is built from 15 residues. CDR3 sequence (DNA): TGTGCCAGCAGTTACTCCCTGGGGACAGATTACGAGCAGTACTTC. This translates into CASSYSLGTDYEQYF.

The chain is built from TRBV18 and TRBJ2-5, with D possibly TRBD1 on 6 matching bases. Germline V gene data show CDR1 as KGHSH and CDR2 as LQKENI. CDR3 size: 18 residues. V dropped 1 base and J dropped 4 bases, with 22 bases sitting between them. The chain's CDR3 is CASSPLQPGQGSLETQYF. The CDR3 region has the DNA TGTGCCAGCTCACCACTCCAGCCGGGACAAGGGTCTTTAGAGACCCAGTACTTC.

The gene calls are TRBV6-2 or TRBV6-3 and TRBJ2-7; TRBD2 aligns across 8 bases. The CDR3 length is 15 residues. Germline V lookup: CDR1 MNHEY, CDR2 SVGEGT. The J segment lost 0 bases and the V segment lost 5 bases, leaving 6 bases of the junction unmatched. CDR3 sequence (DNA): TGTGCCAGCAGTGTGGCGCTAGCGGGCTCCTACGAGCAGTACTTC. Protein: CASSVALAGSYEQYF.

The rearrangement links TRBV5-1 to TRBJ1-4; no firm D call. Per germline, CDR1 SGHRS and CDR2 YFSETQ. This CDR3 is 18 amino acids long. Deletions cut 7 bases from V and 0 bases from J, with 22 bases between. CDR3 protein: CASSLLGNPVATNEKLFF. For the CDR3, the DNA is TGCGCCAGCTCCCTTTTGGGGAACCCCGTTGCAACTAATGAAAAACTGTTTTTT.

J is TRBJ2-1 and V is TRBV27, with TRBD2 matching over 8 bases. The CDR3 is 17 amino acids. Germline V gives CDR1 MNHEY, CDR2 SMNVEV (reference sequence). V gave up 10 bases and J gave up 0 bases; unmatched junction bases: 14. CDR3 loop: CATRWVAGRSSYNEQFF. CDR3 DNA sequence: TGTGCCACCCGGTGGGTAGCGGGAAGAAGCTCCTACAATGAGCAGTTCTTC.

The chain links TRBV20-1 to TRBJ2-7, with 7 bases that match TRBD1. After removal of 6 bases from V and 1 base from J, the junction contained 9 bases not matched to a gene. The CDR3 is 14 amino acids. Germline loops: CDR1 DFQATT, CDR2 SNEGSKA (reference sequence). The CDR3 loop is CSAEMTGSSYEQYF. The CDR3 DNA sequence: TGCAGTGCGGAAATGACAGGGAGTTCCTACGAGCAGTACTTC.

The CDR3 DNA sequence: TGTGCCAGCAGTTTGTCCAGGCTATACGAGCAGTACTTC. Its protein product is CASSLSRLYEQYF. This chain links TRBV12-3 or TRBV12-4 with TRBJ2-7; the D is unclear. The CDR3 extends over 13 amino acids. V gave up 3 bases and J gave up 4 bases, with 10 bases separating them.

This chain connects TRBV4-1 to TRBJ2-7, with D possibly matching TRBD2 (6 bases). Germline V gene sequence: CDR1 MGHRA, CDR2 YSYEKL. V dropped 1 base and J dropped 2 bases, with 12 bases sitting between them. The CDR3 sequence is 15 residues long. This chain's CDR3 is CASSQVLAGTYEQYF. Here the CDR3 DNA reads TGCGCCAGCAGCCAAGTTCTGGCGGGGACCTACGAGCAGTACTTC.

This chain uses TRBV7-2 with TRBJ2-5; D unclear. The ends were cut back, 1 base at V and 4 bases at J, with 7 bases in the middle. In germline, CDR1 is SGHTA, CDR2 FQGNSA. This CDR3 is built from 13 residues. CDR3 protein: CASSLVQRETQYF. Written as DNA, the CDR3 is TGTGCCAGCAGCTTAGTTCAGCGAGAGACCCAGTACTTC.